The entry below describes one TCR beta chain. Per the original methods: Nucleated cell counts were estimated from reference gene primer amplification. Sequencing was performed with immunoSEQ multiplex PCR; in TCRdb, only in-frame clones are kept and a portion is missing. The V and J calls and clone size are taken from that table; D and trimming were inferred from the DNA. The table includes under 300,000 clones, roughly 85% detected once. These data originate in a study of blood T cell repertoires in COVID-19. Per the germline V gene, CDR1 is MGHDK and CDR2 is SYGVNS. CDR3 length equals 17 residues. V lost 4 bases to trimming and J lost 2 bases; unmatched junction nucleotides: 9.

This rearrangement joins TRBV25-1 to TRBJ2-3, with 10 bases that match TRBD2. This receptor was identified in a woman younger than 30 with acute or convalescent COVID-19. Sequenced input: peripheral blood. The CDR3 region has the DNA TGTGCCAGCAGTGGCCGGACTAGCGGCTGGGACACAGATACGCAGTATTTT. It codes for CASSGRTSGWDTDTQYF.